What follows are 13 T cell receptor beta chains derived from one specimen sequenced in a study of T cell repertoires in cytomegalovirus infection. MiXCR, run by TCRdb on the reads, gives a single entry per CDR3 protein. The data contain 490,000 or so distinct CDR3 sequences, about 10% of them singletons. Material: PBMCs. The receptors shown here come from a human donor in good health (CMV status not recorded). Some clones in this sample may be carry-over from other donors' samples.

This clonotype has just a few counts. The chain carries TRBV3-1 and TRBJ2-1; 11 bases agree with TRBD2. V lost 3 bases and J lost 4; bases outside the gene matches: 11. Germline CDR1 LGHDT, CDR2 YNNKEL (reference sequence). The CDR3 is made up of 18 amino acids. The CDR3 bases are TGTGCCAGCAGCCACCCAGAGGGGACTAGCGGTATATACAATGAGCAGTTCTTC. This codes for CASSHPEGTSGIYNEQFF.

This clonotype was recorded a few times. The chain recombines TRBV3-1 with TRBJ1-5, with D hard to call. The CDR3 runs to 15 residues. Trimming cost V 8 bases and J 2 bases, with 16 bases left between them. Germline assignment: CDR1 LGHDT and CDR2 YNNKEL (reference sequence). The CDR3 sequence is CASGPRAAGNQPQHF. For the CDR3, the DNA is TGTGCCAGCGGGCCTCGTGCGGCCGGCAATCAGCCCCAGCATTTT.

Turning to this clonotype: A junction end diverges from the germline sequence, so it may reflect a read error. The DNA of the CDR3 is TGTGCCAGCTTACCACCCCAGGGTTCCGAGCAGTACTTC. Translated, it gives CASLPPQGSEQYF. The gene calls are TRBV18 and TRBJ2-7, with D possibly matching TRBD1 (5 bases). Germline V gives CDR1 KGHSH, CDR2 LQKENI. The CDR3 runs 13 residues.

This clonotype has at least ten counts. This chain joins TRBV28 and TRBJ2-7, with 7 bases aligning to TRBD1. Germline values: CDR1 MDHEN, CDR2 SYDVKM. J lost 4 bases, V lost 6 bases, and 9 bases had no gene match. The CDR3 runs to 14 residues. The CDR3 is CASSLTGNIYEQYF. The CDR3 bases are TGTGCCAGCAGCCTGACAGGGAATATTTACGAGCAGTACTTC.

This clonotype was found many times. This chain joins TRBV6-6 and TRBJ1-1, with 8 bases aligning to TRBD1. Losses at the gene ends were 5 bases for V and 2 bases for J; bases not matched to a gene: 7. Germline CDR1 MNHNY, CDR2 SVGAGI (reference sequence). The length of the CDR3 is 15 residues. CDR3 sequence reads: CASSSPGQVNTEAFF. The CDR3 bases are TGTGCCAGCAGTAGCCCGGGACAGGTTAACACTGAAGCTTTCTTT.

This clonotype was observed many times. Here the CDR3 DNA reads TGCAGCGTTGAATCCCCGGGACAGTACTATGGCTACACCTTC. Translated: CSVESPGQYYGYTF. The chain recombines TRBV29-1 with TRBJ1-2; TRBD1 aligns across 7 bases. This CDR3 contains 14 residues. In germline, CDR1 is SQVTM, CDR2 ANQGSEA. The V and J ends lost 2 bases and 3 bases, in that order; junction bases with no gene match: 6.

At least ten counts were recorded for this clonotype. V and J are TRBV2 and TRBJ1-6; D possibly corresponds to TRBD1 (6 bases). The length of the CDR3 is 14 residues. Trimming stripped 6 bases from V and 9 bases from J, with 15 bases between. The germline V gene encodes CDR1 SNHLY and CDR2 FYNNEI. CDR3 coding DNA: TGTGCCAGCAGGGGAGAGGGGGAAGGTTCACCCCTCCACTTT. This sequence encodes CASRGEGEGSPLHF.

This clonotype was recorded many times. Here the CDR3 DNA reads TGTGCCAGCAGCCGGACTCGGCGGAGCGCGCAGTATTTT. This gives the protein CASSRTRRSAQYF. The chain uses TRBV12-3 or TRBV12-4 and TRBJ2-3, with D maybe TRBD2 (5 bases). Trimming pared 6 bases from V and 10 bases from J, leaving 17 bases between. The CDR3 runs to 13 residues.

The sample holds many counts of this clonotype. The gene calls are TRBV24-1 and TRBJ1-1; weak D call: TRBD1 (6 bases). V was pared by 4 bases and J by 6 bases, with 14 bases between. Germline-derived CDR1 and CDR2 are KGHDR and SFDVKD. The CDR3 spans 14 residues. CDR3 nucleotides: TGTGCCACCAGTGACAACAACAGGGTCTCTGAAGCTTTCTTT. It translates to CATSDNNRVSEAFF.

This clonotype was counted a few times. The chain carries TRBV18 and TRBJ2-5; D remains ambiguous. Germline V lookup: CDR1 KGHSH, CDR2 LQKENI. The CDR3 loop spans 15 amino acids. The V gene lost 3 bases and the J gene lost 1 base, with 12 bases spanning the gap. The CDR3 is CASSPLPPGQETQYF. DNA for the CDR3: TGTGCCAGCTCACCCCTGCCCCCTGGCCAAGAGACCCAGTACTTC.

Only a few counts were recorded for this clonotype. The rearrangement uses TRBV27 and TRBJ1-1; D uncertain. The CDR3 is made up of 14 amino acids. Germline V gives CDR1 MNHEY, CDR2 SMNVEV (reference sequence). V lost 2 bases, J lost 2 bases, and 9 bases lay in between. The CDR3 nucleotides read TGTGCCAGCAGTTTACGGGTGGACAACACTGAAGCTTTCTTT. This codes for CASSLRVDNTEAFF.

This clonotype was observed many times. The chain carries TRBV28 and TRBJ2-7; D uncertain. The CDR3 loop spans 15 amino acids. The germline V gene has CDR1 MDHEN and CDR2 SYDVKM. The germline V and J ends were trimmed by 3 bases and 6 bases, with 18 bases remaining between them. CDR3 DNA sequence: TGTGCCAGCAGTTTTGCGCCGACTTACCCCATCGAGCAGTACTTC. This translates into CASSFAPTYPIEQYF.

This clonotype was counted many times. The V and J genes are TRBV7-8 and TRBJ2-1; D uncertain. CDR1 SGHVS and CDR2 FQNEAQ come from the germline V gene. The CDR3 length is 17 residues. The V gene lost 1 base and the J gene lost 0 bases, with 13 bases spanning the gap. In DNA, the CDR3 is TGTGCCAGCAGCTTAGGACGATTCGGTTTCTCCTACAATGAGCAGTTCTTC. As protein: CASSLGRFGFSYNEQFF.